A selection of T cell receptor beta chains follows, all from one sample in a study of CD8 T cells in ankylosing spondylitis. MiXCR, run by TCRdb on the 5' RACE reads, gives a single entry per CDR3 protein. The table includes under 400,000 distinct CDR3 sequences, 11% detected once. The specimen sequenced was blood, either unsorted or a sorted T cell fraction (not recorded which). Source of these receptors: a female donor with ankylosing spondylitis or in good health (not recorded which). CDR3s include the opening cysteine and the closing phenylalanine or tryptophan. The order of the fields is V gene, CDR3 protein.

TRBV3-1 | CASTLQGAAGELFF
TRBV7-2 | CASSSRETGELFF
TRBV7-9 | CASSLEGRSYGYTF
TRBV15 | CATSRDLSAGGNEQFF
TRBV10-3 | CAILIGGLQEQFF
TRBV6-1 | CASSPAPRGGDNEQFF
TRBV20-1 | CSANRDRTRNEKLFF
TRBV20-1 | CSARSGSGTDTQYF
TRBV12-3/TRBV12-4 | CASSHPGGGTYEQYF
TRBV5-1 | CASSLAASGKGDTQYF
TRBV6-2/TRBV6-3 | CASSFLQGRGELFF
TRBV20-1 | CSARDSGRTNTGELFF
TRBV4-2 | CASSPGPANEQFF
TRBV28 | CASSRFGDTQYF
TRBV20-1 | CSATPRRFDKAYNEQFF
TRBV20-1 | CSARDFQGSETQYF
TRBV6-1 | CASSKRPGQANYGYTF
TRBV20-1 | CSAREGTSSYNEQFF
TRBV20-1 | CSASGQSNEQFF
TRBV5-1 | CASSLGKNNEQFF
TRBV20-1 | CSARGANDNEQFF
TRBV12-3/TRBV12-4 | CASTRTGAGTDTQYF
TRBV20-1 | CSAGDGPPDTQYF
TRBV7-2 | CASSLAFGQGALYGYTF
TRBV19 | CASSIRRLGAGNEKLFF
TRBV20-1 | CSTESGTPSYEQYF
TRBV20-1 | CSARDMSQETQYF
TRBV20-1 | CSPWLGNEKLFF
TRBV10-3 | CAISHGEEYNSPLHF
TRBV20-1 | CSARDRSGLAGFSYNEQFF
TRBV30 | CAWISGDGRYTF
TRBV5-1 | CASSLGQGHRADEKLFF
TRBV12-3/TRBV12-4 | CASSPGLVLGNTIYF
TRBV4-3 | CASSQDHLPADTQYF
TRBV12-3/TRBV12-4 | CASSFGQGGETQSF
TRBV20-1 | CSARVGGSEQYF
TRBV24-1 | CATSDRIRDRGKDTQYF
TRBV20-1 | CSAKSWESTDTQYF
TRBV7-8 | CASSLGWSNFEQYF
TRBV7-9 | CASPGPASSYNEQFF
TRBV20-1 | CSARETGFREKLFF
TRBV5-1 | CASRPGQRNEKLFF
TRBV12-3/TRBV12-4 | CASSMAADTQYF